Following are 5 T cell receptor beta chains from one sample sequenced in a study of CD8 T cells in Susac syndrome. The RNA, 0.5 to 1 ug, was put through reverse transcription using random hexamers. Using its own MiXCR run on the immunoSEQ multiplex PCR reads, TCRdb lists one record per CDR3 protein. The repertoire holds about 160,000 distinct CDR3 sequences, with less than 95% as singletons. The material sequenced was CD4+ T cells from PBMCs. The receptor source for this set is a human donor with multiple sclerosis.

The J gene is TRBJ2-3, the V gene TRBV3-1; 8 positions agree with TRBD2. The CDR3 loop spans 14 amino acids. Germline CDR1 reads LGHDT; CDR2 reads YNNKEL (reference sequence). The trim removed 3 bases at V and 4 bases at J, leaving 3 bases unmatched. The CDR3 is CASSHREGADTQYF. CDR3 DNA: TGTGCCAGCAGCCACCGGGAGGGGGCAGATACGCAGTATTTT.

The V and J genes are TRBV6-5 and TRBJ1-5, with D hard to call. Trimming stripped 0 bases from V and 6 bases from J, with 6 bases between. CDR3 length equals 13 residues. CDR1 and CDR2 (germline): MNHEY, SVGAGI. CDR3 nucleotide sequence: TGTGCCAGCAGTTACTCGATAGGTCAGCCCCAGCATTTT. This codes for CASSYSIGQPQHF.

The genes are TRBV4-3 and TRBJ2-7, with D possibly matching TRBD2 (5 bases). CDR3 length: 16 residues. V was cut by 1 base and J by 0 bases, with 13 bases left in between. The V gene's germline CDR1 is LGHNA and CDR2 YSLEER. The CDR3 DNA sequence: TGCGCCAGCAGCCAAGGATTAGGTGGGAGCTCCTACGAGCAGTACTTC. Amino acid sequence: CASSQGLGGSSYEQYF.

This clonotype was seen more than once but under ten times. The chain couples TRBV6-1 to TRBJ2-4; D call uncertain. The CDR3 runs to 15 residues. Trimming took 6 bases from V and 1 from J, leaving 13 bases between them. Germline V gene data show CDR1 as MNHNS and CDR2 as SASEGT. CDR3 sequence: CASRATDPAKNIQYF. The CDR3 DNA is TGTGCCAGCAGGGCCACCGATCCGGCCAAAAACATTCAGTACTTC.

CDR3 sequence reads: CASSNRGQGYGYTF. The CDR3 DNA sequence: TGTGCCAGCAGTAACAGGGGGCAGGGGTATGGCTACACCTTC. V and J are TRBV6-5 and TRBJ1-2; 9 nucleotides agree with TRBD1. After removal of 5 bases from V and 5 bases from J, the junction contained 6 bases not matched to a gene. The germline V gene has CDR1 MNHEY and CDR2 SVGAGI. The CDR3 contains 14 residues.